This T cell receptor beta chain came from a study of graft-versus-host responses after intestinal transplantation. The data were produced by immunoSEQ multiplex PCR, yet TCRdb's version contains in-frame clones alone and is incomplete. The sample lists tens of thousands of clones; around two fifths were seen once. CFSE-labeled responder cells (approximately 200,000) were plated with approximately 200,000 irradiated, violet-dye-labeled stimulator cells. The germline V gene encodes CDR1 MDHEN and CDR2 SYDVKM. V was clipped by 2 bases and J by 0 bases, with 18 bases between them. This CDR3 is 18 amino acids long.

This TCR came from a human patient who was an organ donor for intestinal transplantation. Source: alloreactive CD8+ T cells from a mixed lymphocyte reaction culture, taken before transplantation. Subset defined: CFSE-low proliferating T cells sorted from roughly six-day pre-transplant mixed lymphocyte reaction (GvH or HvG direction). V gene TRBV28 combines with J gene TRBJ2-3; D might be TRBD2 (6 bases). CDR3 residues: CASSLNPVVGGSTDTQYF. CDR3 DNA: TGTGCCAGCAGTTTAAACCCTGTAGTAGGAGGGAGCACAGATACGCAGTATTTT.